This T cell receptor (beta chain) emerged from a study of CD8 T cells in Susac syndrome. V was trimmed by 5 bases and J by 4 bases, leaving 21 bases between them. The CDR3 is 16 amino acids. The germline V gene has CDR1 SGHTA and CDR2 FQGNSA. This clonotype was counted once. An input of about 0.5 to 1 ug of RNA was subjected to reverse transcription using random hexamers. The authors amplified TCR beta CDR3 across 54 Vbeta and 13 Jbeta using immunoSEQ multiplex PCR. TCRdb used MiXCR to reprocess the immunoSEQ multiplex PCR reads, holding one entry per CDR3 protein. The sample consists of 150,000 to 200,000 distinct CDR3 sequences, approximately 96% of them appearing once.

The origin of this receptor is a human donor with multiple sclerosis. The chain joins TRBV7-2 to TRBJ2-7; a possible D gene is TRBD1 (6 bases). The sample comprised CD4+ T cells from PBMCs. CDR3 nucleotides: TGTGCCAGCAGCCAGGGAAGGGCAGGGGTCTTTTACGAGCAGTACTTC. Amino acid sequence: CASSQGRAGVFYEQYF.